This paragraph reports one T cell receptor (beta chain). What antigen it recognizes has not been identified. No base qualities exist here, and no much larger clone lies one base off it. The CDR3 contains 13 residues, cysteine and phenylalanine counted. Of the read, only the CDR3 DNA is kept; its 39 bases are in frame from base 1. CDR1 is given as SGHDT and CDR2 as YYEEEE, both from the germline V gene. Trimming at the junction amounts to 2 bases on V and 7 bases on J, and the germline ends lie 12 bases apart. Genomic DNA was extracted from sorted cells for sequencing of the TCRbeta CDR3 region. The immunoSEQ Assay was used to sequence the TCRbeta CDR3 regions. In its TCRdb copy, this immuneACCESS table keeps in-frame sequences only and misses some clones. Where compared with another copy, unresolved V genes explain less than half of these, and the others have no known cause. The table for this sample lists over 25,000 clones; 74% of them were counted only once. In total, the top ten clones hold roughly 12% of the sample.

These data originate in a study of OX40 agonist ivuxolimab in advanced cancers. Looking at the study overall: Ivuxolimab was a fully human IgG2 agonistic monoclonal antibody targeting the costimulatory receptor OX40 (CD134). Intravenous ivuxolimab was administered to patients every 2 weeks at six dose levels: 0.01, 0.1, 0.3, 1.5, 3 and 10 mg/kg. Of the approximately 50 dose-escalation patients, hepatocellular carcinoma was present in about 20, melanoma in approximately 15, renal cell carcinoma in 9 and head and neck cancer in 9. In the dose-escalation cohort, about four fifths of patients were male, and the mean age was 60 years with a range of roughly 23 to 79. Patients were allowed to have had prior anti-PD-1, anti-PD-L1 or anti-CTLA-4 therapy, and around 40% of the dose-escalation patients had previously received checkpoint inhibitors. Partial responses occurred in three dose-escalation patients, of whom one had hepatocellular carcinoma and two had cutaneous melanoma. Peripheral TCRbeta sequencing was intended to test whether TCR sequence diversity was altered and clonal T-cell expansion was caused by ivuxolimab. The paper describes the monotherapy dose-escalation part (N of about 52 patients) of the phase I trial of ivuxolimab.

Study-wide conclusions, independent of this receptor: In the 0.1-3.0 mg/kg groups, partial responders had among the lowest normalized peripheral clonal expansion, particularly in CD8+ T cells. At doses from 0.1 to 3.0 mg/kg, clonal expansion was seen in both CD4+ and CD8+ blood T cells between baseline and week 6. After ivuxolimab, expanded clones were on average more numerous among CD8+ T cells than among CD4+ T cells. Low levels of normalized T-cell clonal expansion were also seen in some patients who did not respond. The antigen specificity of the peripheral T cells that underwent clonal expansion was not determined.

The trial excluded patients who had a history of autoimmune disease or who were on systemic immunosuppression. In every dose cohort, peripheral blood was drawn for TCR sequencing at baseline, cycle 4 day 1, and cycle 7 day 1. Samples came from an open-label, multicenter, first-in-human phase I dose-escalation trial of ivuxolimab. The trial enrolled adults with locally advanced or metastatic head and neck squamous cell, hepatocellular, melanoma or renal cell carcinoma. Before TCR sequencing, CD4+ T cells and CD8+ T cells from peripheral blood were sorted into separate populations. The receptor chain draws on TRBV5-6 and TRBJ1-1, and the D gene may be TRBD1, 6 bases matching. This receptor was identified in an adult with an advanced solid tumor such as melanoma, head and neck, liver or kidney cancer. Here the sequenced sample was CD4+ or CD8+ T cells sorted from blood, taken in a trial of the OX40 agonist ivuxolimab. Here the CDR3 is given as CASSLQQGNEAFF. The nucleotides read TGTGCCAGCAGCTTACAACAGGGTAATGAAGCTTTCTTT.